This TCR beta chain was sequenced in a study of beta chain features in type 1 diabetes. Whole-study findings and limits: More deletions and fewer insertions at VDJ junctions were seen in type 1 diabetes patients.

Trimming cost V 0 bases and J 5 bases, with 7 bases left between them. This CDR3 contains 13 residues. The germline CDR1 and CDR2 sequences are SGHTA and FQGNSA. This clone appeared a few times. Its antigen is currently unknown. The whole isolated RNA underwent reverse transcription, so sequencing captured expressed TCRB transcripts. This table comes from immunoSEQ multiplex PCR, and its TCRdb copy is limited to in-frame clones, with some not included. Among about 15,000 clones listed, around 59% were seen once. The source of this sequence is a woman younger than 30 in good health. The genes are TRBV7-2 and TRBJ2-5; no definite D call. Sequenced material: stem cell memory CD4+ T cells from blood. The CDR3 loop is CASSLAYSETQYF. CDR3 nucleotides: TGTGCCAGCAGCTTAGCGTATTCGGAGACCCAGTACTTC.